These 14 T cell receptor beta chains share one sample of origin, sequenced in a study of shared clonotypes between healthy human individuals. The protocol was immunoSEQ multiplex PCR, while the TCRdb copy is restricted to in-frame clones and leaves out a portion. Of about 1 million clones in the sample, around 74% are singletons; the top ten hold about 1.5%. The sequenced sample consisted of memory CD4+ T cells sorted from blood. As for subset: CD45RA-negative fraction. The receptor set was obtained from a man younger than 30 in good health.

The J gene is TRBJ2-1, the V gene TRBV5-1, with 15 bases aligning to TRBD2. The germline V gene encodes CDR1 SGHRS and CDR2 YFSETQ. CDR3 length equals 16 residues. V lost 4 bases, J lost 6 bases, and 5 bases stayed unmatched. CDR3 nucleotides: TGCGCCAGCAGCCATTGGACTAGCGGGAGGGGCAATGAGCAGTTCTTC. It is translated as CASSHWTSGRGNEQFF.

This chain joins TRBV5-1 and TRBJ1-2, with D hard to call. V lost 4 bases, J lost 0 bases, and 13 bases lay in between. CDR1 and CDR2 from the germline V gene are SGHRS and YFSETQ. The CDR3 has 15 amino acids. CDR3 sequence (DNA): TGCGCCAGCAGCCCCTCTGCGGGCACTAACTATGGCTACACCTTC. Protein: CASSPSAGTNYGYTF.

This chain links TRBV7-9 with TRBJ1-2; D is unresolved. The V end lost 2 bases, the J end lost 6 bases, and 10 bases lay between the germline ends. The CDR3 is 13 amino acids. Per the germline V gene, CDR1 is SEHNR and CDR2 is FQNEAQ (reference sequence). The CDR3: CASSLNPKDGYTF. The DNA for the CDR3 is TGTGCCAGCAGCTTAAACCCGAAAGATGGCTACACCTTC.

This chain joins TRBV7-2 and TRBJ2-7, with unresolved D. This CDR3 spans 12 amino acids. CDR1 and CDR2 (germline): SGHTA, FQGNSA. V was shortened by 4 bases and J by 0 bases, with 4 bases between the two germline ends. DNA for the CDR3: TGTGCCAGCAGCTCAACCTCCTACGAGCAGTACTTC. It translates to CASSSTSYEQYF.

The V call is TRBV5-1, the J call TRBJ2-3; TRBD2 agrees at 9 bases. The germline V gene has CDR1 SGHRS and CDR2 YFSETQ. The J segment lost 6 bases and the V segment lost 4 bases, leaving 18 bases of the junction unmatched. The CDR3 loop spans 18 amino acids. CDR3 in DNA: TGCGCCAGCAGCGGCCCCCCGGGTGGCGGGGGGGCCCTGGATACGCAGTATTTT. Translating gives CASSGPPGGGGALDTQYF.

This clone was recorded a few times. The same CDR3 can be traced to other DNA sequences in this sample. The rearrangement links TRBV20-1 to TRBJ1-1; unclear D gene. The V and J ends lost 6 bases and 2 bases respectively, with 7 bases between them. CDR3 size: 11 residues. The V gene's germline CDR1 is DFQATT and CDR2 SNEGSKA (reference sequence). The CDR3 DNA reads TGCAGTGCCAGGAGTAACACTGAAGCTTTCTTT. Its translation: CSARSNTEAFF.

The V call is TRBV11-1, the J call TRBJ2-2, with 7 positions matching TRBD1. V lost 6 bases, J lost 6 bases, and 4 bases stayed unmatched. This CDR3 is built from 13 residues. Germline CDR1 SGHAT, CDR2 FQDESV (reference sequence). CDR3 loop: CASRLQGSGELFF. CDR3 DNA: TGTGCCAGCAGATTACAGGGGTCCGGGGAGCTGTTTTTT.

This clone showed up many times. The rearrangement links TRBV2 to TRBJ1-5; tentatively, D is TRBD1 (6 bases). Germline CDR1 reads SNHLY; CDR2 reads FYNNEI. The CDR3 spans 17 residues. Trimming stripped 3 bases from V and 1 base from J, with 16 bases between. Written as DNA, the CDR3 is TGTGCCAGCAGTGAGCGGCAGGGGCAGAGAAGCAATCAGCCCCAGCATTTT. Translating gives CASSERQGQRSNQPQHF. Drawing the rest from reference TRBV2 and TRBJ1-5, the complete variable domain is EPEVTQTPSHQVTQMGQEVILRCVPISNHLYFYWYRQILGQKVEFLVSFYNNEISEKSEIFDDQFSVERPDGSNFTLKIRSTKLEDSAMYFCASSERQGQRSNQPQHFGDGTRLSIL.

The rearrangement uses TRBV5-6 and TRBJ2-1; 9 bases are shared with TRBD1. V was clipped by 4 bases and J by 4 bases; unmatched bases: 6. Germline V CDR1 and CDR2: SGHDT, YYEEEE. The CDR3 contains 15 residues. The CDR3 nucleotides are TGTGCCAGCAGCCTATGGGACAGGGTTTACAATGAGCAGTTCTTC. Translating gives CASSLWDRVYNEQFF.

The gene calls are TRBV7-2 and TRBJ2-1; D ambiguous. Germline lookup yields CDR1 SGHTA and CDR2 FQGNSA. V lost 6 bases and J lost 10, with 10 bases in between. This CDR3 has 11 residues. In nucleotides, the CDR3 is TGTGCCAGCAGAACTACGAGGGAGCAGTTCTTC. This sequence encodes CASRTTREQFF.

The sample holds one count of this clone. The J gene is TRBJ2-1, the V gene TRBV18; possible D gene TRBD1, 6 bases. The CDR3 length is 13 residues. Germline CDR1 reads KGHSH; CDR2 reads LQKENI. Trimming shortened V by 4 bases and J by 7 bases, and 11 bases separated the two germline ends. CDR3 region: CASSRDRGNEQFF. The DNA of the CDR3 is TGTGCCAGCTCACGGGATAGGGGGAATGAGCAGTTCTTC.

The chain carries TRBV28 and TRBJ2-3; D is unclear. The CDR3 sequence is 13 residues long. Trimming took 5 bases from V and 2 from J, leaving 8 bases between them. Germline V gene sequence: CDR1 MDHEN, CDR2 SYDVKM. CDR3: CASSPSVTDTQYF. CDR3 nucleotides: TGTGCCAGCAGTCCCTCGGTCACAGATACGCAGTATTTT.

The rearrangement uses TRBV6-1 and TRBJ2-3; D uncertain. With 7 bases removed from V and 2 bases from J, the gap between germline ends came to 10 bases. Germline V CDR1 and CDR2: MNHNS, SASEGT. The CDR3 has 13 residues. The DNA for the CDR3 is TGTGCCAGCACCCAGGACGACACAGATACGCAGTATTTT. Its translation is CASTQDDTDTQYF.

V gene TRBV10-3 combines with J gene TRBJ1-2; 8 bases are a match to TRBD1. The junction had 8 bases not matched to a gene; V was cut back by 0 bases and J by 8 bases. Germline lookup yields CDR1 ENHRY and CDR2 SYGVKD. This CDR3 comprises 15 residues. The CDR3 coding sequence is TGTGCCATCAGTGAGTCCCCCTGGACAGGGTTCGGCTACACCTTC. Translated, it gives CAISESPWTGFGYTF.